These T cell receptor beta chains were read from a single sample in a study of blood T cell repertoires in COVID-19. Repertoires were generated with immunoSEQ multiplex PCR, while TCRdb's copy carries only in-frame clones and drops some. The sample consists of about 64,000 clones, over 75% of them appearing once. The sample consisted of peripheral blood. Receptors originate from a woman at least 80 years old with active COVID-19. Each CDR3 is given with its conserved first and last residue. D genes are given only for firm matches. Part of the rows lack a size; the others show once, few, many or a class for expanded clones.

clone_size	v_call	j_call	d_call	cdr3_aa	cdr3_nt
.	TRBV5-1	TRBJ2-3	.	CASSLYPSALLTDTQYF	TGCGCCAGCAGCTTATATCCTAGCGCCCTTTTGACAGATACGCAGTATTTT
once	TRBV5-1	TRBJ2-3	.	CASSPLANTDTQYF	TGCGCCAGCAGCCCCCTGGCCAACACAGATACGCAGTATTTT
.	TRBV5-4	TRBJ2-5	TRBD2	CASSLDAGGETQYF	TGTGCCAGCAGCTTGGATGCGGGGGGAGAGACCCAGTACTTC
.	TRBV6-4	TRBJ1-6	.	CASSDSGAGRSPLHF	TGTGCCAGCAGTGACTCGGGCGCAGGGCGTTCACCCCTCCACTTT
.	TRBV11-3	TRBJ2-5	TRBD2	CASSLGRIAGDQETQYF	TGTGCCAGCAGCTTAGGAAGGATAGCGGGGGACCAAGAGACCCAGTACTTC
once	TRBV7-2	TRBJ2-1	TRBD2	CASSKGRARENEQFF	TGTGCCAGCAGCAAGGGGAGGGCCCGGGAGAATGAGCAGTTCTTC
.	TRBV30	TRBJ2-7	TRBD2	CAWNPAAGVDEQYF	TGTGCCTGGAATCCGGCGGCGGGAGTTGACGAGCAGTACTTC
.	TRBV7-6	TRBJ2-1	TRBD1	CASSSPAIPGQEFSYNEQFF	TGTGCCAGCAGCTCACCCGCTATCCCGGGACAGGAATTCTCCTACAATGAGCAGTTCTTC
.	TRBV6-6	TRBJ2-3	TRBD1	CATRTGADTQYF	TGTGCCACCCGGACAGGGGCAGATACGCAGTATTTT
.	TRBV6-6	TRBJ1-2	.	CASSYSAGVGYGYTF	TGTGCCAGCAGTTACTCGGCAGGGGTGGGCTATGGCTACACCTTC
.	TRBV10-3	TRBJ1-5	.	CATAGQEASNQPQHF	TGTGCCACCGCCGGACAAGAGGCGAGTAATCAGCCCCAGCATTTT